This T cell receptor (beta chain) was observed in a study of T cells after yellow fever vaccination. This clonotype was seen a few times. What it binds is not known. Germline V gives CDR1 DFQATT, CDR2 SNEGSKA (reference sequence). Trimming took off 5 bases at V and 6 bases at J, with 19 bases between the two ends. The CDR3 is 15 amino acids. Findings and caveats of the study: Reappearance after the booster was observed for most primary-vaccination clones (96% CD4, approximately 90% CD8). A small share of clonotypes appeared in both CD4 and CD8 compartments.

As TCR cDNA was made by 5'RACE template switching, a universal primer site and UMIs were added. TCRdb fed the 5' RACE reads into MiXCR, producing one record per CDR3 protein. The sample shows about 330,000 distinct CDR3 sequences, about 4% of them seen only once. The chain carries TRBV20-1 and TRBJ2-2; no firm D call. The sequence came from a man younger than 30 who received the YFV17D yellow fever vaccine. The material sequenced was PBMCs, taken 5 days after the yellow fever booster vaccination. The CDR3 is CSAFGLDSPPGELFF. CDR3 bases: TGCAGTGCTTTCGGGCTGGATAGTCCCCCCGGGGAGCTGTTTTTT.